This TCR beta chain comes out of a study of Ad26.COV2.S vaccination and SARS-CoV-2 variants. Comments on this clone: Its antigen remains unknown.

Clones were sequenced by immunoSEQ multiplex PCR, and TCRdb holds only the in-frame ones, with some missing. This repertoire shows 180,000 or so clones, around 90% found once; its top ten account for around 6.3%. Study-wide findings and caveats: Placebo recipients showed lower spike-specific TCR breadth than vaccinees. TCR breadth and depth analyses may have underestimated total T cell responses.

The CDR3 spans 14 residues. V lost 6 bases to trimming and J lost 0 bases, with 11 bases between them. Germline V CDR1 and CDR2: SNHLY, FYNNEI. This receptor was taken from a human donor who had recovered from COVID-19. The sequencing here drew on peripheral blood, taken after recovery from COVID-19. The V gene is TRBV2, the J gene TRBJ1-1, with TRBD1 as a possible D gene (5 bases). The CDR3 loop reads CASREIQVNTEAFF. In DNA, the CDR3 is TGTGCCAGCAGAGAGATACAGGTGAACACTGAAGCTTTCTTT.